This T cell receptor beta chain was recovered during a study of beta chain features in type 1 diabetes. Expressed TCRB transcripts were sequenced, since all the RNA that had been isolated was reverse transcribed. The protocol was immunoSEQ multiplex PCR, while the TCRdb copy is restricted to in-frame clones and leaves out a portion. Of approximately 360,000 clones listed, roughly 12% were seen once; the top ten hold around 0.0099%. Overall study findings and caveats: Within the patient group, naive, central memory and Treg TCRB repertoires appeared more similar to each other than within healthy donors. Researchers report that Type 1 diabetes patients had moderately but significantly shorter TCRB CDR3s across all four CD4+ subsets.

In total, each donor contributed a single heparinised blood draw that averaged roughly 100 mL. The purity of all sorted populations exceeded 95%. On this clone itself: Its antigen is not identified.

Trimming removed 0 bases from V and 5 bases from J; junction bases left unmatched: 7. Germline V gene data show CDR1 as SGHDT and CDR2 as YYEEEE. The CDR3 has 15 amino acids. The V and J genes are TRBV5-6 and TRBJ1-1; 7 bases agree with TRBD1. This clonotype originated in a woman aged 18-29 years with type 1 diabetes. The sample comprised naive CD4+ T cells from blood. CDR3 nucleotide sequence: TGTGCCAGCAGCTTGGAACAGGGGTGGAATACTGAAGCTTTCTTT. Translating it yields CASSLEQGWNTEAFF.